The T cell receptor (beta chain) under discussion was sequenced for a study of beta chain features in type 1 diabetes. Background on the study: Sorted cells numbering under 140,000,000 were examined across all samples. Overall study findings and caveats: The question of HLA type influencing TCRB rearrangement was one that remained unresolved here. Shorter TCRB CDR3s, moderately but significantly so, were found in Type 1 diabetes patients in all four CD4+ subsets.

The CDR3 contains 17 residues. Losses at the gene ends were 2 bases for V and 0 bases for J; bases not matched to a gene: 7. Germline-derived CDR1 and CDR2 are MDHEN and SYDVKM. Purity above 95% was achieved in all sorted populations. As for this clone: Its specificity is unknown.

Every isolated RNA sample was fully reverse transcribed, so sequencing captured expressed TCRB transcripts. Sequenced by immunoSEQ multiplex PCR; TCRdb stores in-frame clones only, minus some. The sample has roughly 400,000 clones; less than 15% are singletons. This TCR derives from a woman aged 18-29 years in good health. The genes are TRBV28 and TRBJ2-4, with 7 bases aligning to TRBD2. Sequenced sample: naive CD4+ T cells from blood. DNA of the CDR3: TGTGCCAGCAGTTTACCTCAGCGGGGATTAGCCAAAAACATTCAGTACTTC. Translated, it gives CASSLPQRGLAKNIQYF.